A single sample is the source of the 19 T cell receptor beta chains below, sequenced in a study of T cell clonality in common variable immunodeficiency. Sequencing used immunoSEQ multiplex PCR; TCRdb keeps in-frame clones, though not all of them. This sample comprises around 45,000 clones, none seen once only. Sequencing was performed on peripheral blood mononuclear cells. These receptors were obtained from a person aged 18 to 75 in good health.

This clone was seen more than once but under ten times. The read halts 3 residues ahead of the CDR3 end, with the missing end drawn from the germline J gene. The gene calls are TRBV20-1 and TRBJ2-1, with 8 positions matching TRBD2. The CDR3 is made up of 15 amino acids. The ends lost 6 bases at V and 6 bases at J; junction bases unmatched: 13. Germline CDR1 and CDR2: DFQATT and SNEGSKA (reference sequence). The covered CDR3 bases are TGCAGTGCGGTGCGGGGAGCGGGAGTGCTCAATGAG. It specifies CSAVRGAGVLNE. The whole CDR3 reads CSAVRGAGVLNEQFF.

This clone was seen repeatedly, ten times or more. The read halts 3 residues ahead of the CDR3 end, with the missing end drawn from the germline J gene. J is TRBJ2-2 and V is TRBV5-1, with a weak D call TRBD1 (6 bases). Germline V CDR1 and CDR2: SGHRS, YFSETQ. V was clipped by 0 bases and J by 4 bases, with 13 bases between them. The CDR3 is made up of 16 amino acids. Incomplete CDR3 DNA: TGCGCCAGCAGCTTGGAACAGGGTTTAGTCACCGGGGAG. It codes for CASSLEQGLVTGE. The CDR3 as a whole reads CASSLEQGLVTGELFF.

This clone came up many times. The DNA ends 3 residues before the CDR3 does, and the rest of the CDR3 is filled in from the germline J gene. The chain combines TRBV19 with TRBJ1-2; TRBD1 might be the D (5 bases). The CDR3 sequence is 13 residues long. The germline gives CDR1 LNHDA, CDR2 SQIVND (reference sequence). The CDR3 protein is CASSMGLTRGYTF. The covered CDR3 bases are TGTGCCAGTAGTATGGGACTCACAAGAGGC.

This clone was seen ten or more times. The read terminates 3 residues before the CDR3 end, so the remaining end is supplied by the germline J gene. The chain employs TRBV6-1 and TRBJ1-5, with D tentatively TRBD1 (5 bases). The ends were cut back, 4 bases at V and 0 bases at J, with 7 bases in the middle. CDR3 length: 14 residues. CDR1 and CDR2 (germline): MNHNS, SASEGT. The covered CDR3 bases are TGTGCCAGCAGTGCAGGGTATAGCAATCAGCCC. Protein sequence: CASSAGYSNQP. The full CDR3 reads CASSAGYSNQPQHF.

This clone was counted at least ten times. The sequenced fragment ends 3 residues before the CDR3 boundary, so the rest is inferred from the germline J gene. The chain couples TRBV30 to TRBJ1-5, with 7 bases aligning to TRBD1. J gave up 0 bases and V 1 base, and 3 bases lay outside the gene matches. The CDR3 runs to 15 residues. Germline values: CDR1 GTSNPN, CDR2 SVGIG (reference sequence). The sequenced CDR3 bases are TGTGCCTGGAGTGAGGGACAGTATAGCAATCAGCCC. Translating gives CAWSEGQYSNQP. The full CDR3 protein reads CAWSEGQYSNQPQHF.

This clone was detected ten times or more. The CDR3 extends 3 residues past the end of the read, so its final part is completed from the germline J gene. The chain is built from TRBV9 and TRBJ2-2, with 8 bases aligning to TRBD1. Germline values: CDR1 SGDLS, CDR2 YYNGEE. J gave up 7 bases and V 0 bases, and 5 bases lay outside the gene matches. The length of the CDR3 is 15 residues. The sequenced part of the CDR3 DNA is TGTGCCAGCAGCGTAGGACAGGGGCTAGTCGGGGAG. It encodes CASSVGQGLVGE. In full, the CDR3 is CASSVGQGLVGELFF.

This clone was detected only a few times. The read terminates 3 residues ahead of where the CDR3 ends, so the germline J gene completes it. The gene calls are TRBV7-2 and TRBJ1-1; D is undetermined. Germline V lookup: CDR1 SGHTA, CDR2 FQGNSA. CDR3 length equals 16 residues. With 0 bases removed from V and 4 bases from J, the gap between germline ends came to 15 bases. CDR3 DNA (partial): TGTGCCAGCAGCTTAGCACTCTCGGGGTTGAGCACTGAA. This gives the protein CASSLALSGLSTE. The entire CDR3 sequence reads CASSLALSGLSTEAFF.

This clone has at least ten counts. The sequenced fragment ends 3 residues before the CDR3 boundary, so the rest is inferred from the germline J gene. This chain uses TRBV4-1 with TRBJ2-2; TRBD1 is a possible D gene (6 bases). Germline V CDR1 and CDR2: MGHRA, YSYEKL. CDR3 length: 15 amino acids. V was clipped by 3 bases and J by 7 bases, with 15 bases between them. CDR3 region: CASSQEYRAGGELFF. The CDR3 bases that were read are TGCGCCAGCAGCCAGGAATACAGGGCGGGCGGGGAG.

This clone came up many times. The CDR3 end falls 3 residues outside the read, so it is completed with the germline J gene. This chain uses TRBV20-1 with TRBJ1-2; D unclear. The CDR3 loop spans 14 amino acids. Germline assignment: CDR1 DFQATT and CDR2 SNEGSKA (reference sequence). The CDR3 here is CSARGLAGDYDYTF. CDR3 DNA, as far as it was read: TGCAGTGCTAGAGGACTAGCGGGAGACTACGAC.

This clone was seen at least ten times. Read sequence stops 3 residues before the CDR3 end, and the germline J gene provides the missing end. J is TRBJ2-1 and V is TRBV6-2 or TRBV6-3; perhaps TRBD2 as D (6 bases). CDR3 length equals 12 residues. The germline V and J ends were trimmed by 5 bases and 6 bases, with 8 bases remaining between them. Germline lookup yields CDR1 MNHEY and CDR2 SVGEGT. The part of the CDR3 DNA that was read is TGTGCCAGCAGTCGGGGGAGCAATGAG. It codes for CASSRGSNE. The full-length CDR3 reads as CASSRGSNEQFF.

About this clone itself: The read ends 3 residues before the CDR3 terminus; that terminus is restored from the germline J gene. V is TRBV7-8 and J is TRBJ2-3; 10 bases are a match to TRBD1. Germline assignment: CDR1 SGHVS and CDR2 FQNEAQ. The length of the CDR3 is 17 residues. The CDR3 bases that were read are TGTGCCAGCAGCTTGGGGACAGGGGCCGATAGCAATCAGCCG. This encodes CASSLGTGADSNQP. In full, the CDR3 is CASSLGTGADSNQPQYF.

This clone appeared many times. The read ends 3 residues before the CDR3 terminus; that terminus is restored from the germline J gene. The chain couples TRBV19 to TRBJ1-2; TRBD1 aligns across 7 bases. The V gene's germline CDR1 is LNHDA and CDR2 SQIVND (reference sequence). V dropped 6 bases and J dropped 4; count of bases not matched to a gene: 5. The CDR3 extends over 13 amino acids. Partial CDR3 DNA: TGTGCCAGTAGCAAAGGGACAGTCTATGGC. Its protein is CASSKGTVYG. The full CDR3 sequence reads CASSKGTVYGYTF.

The table lists this clone with many counts. CDR3 residues: CASLKEAGVTDTQYF. Incomplete CDR3 DNA: TGTGCCAGCCTAAAGGAAGCGGGAGTTACAGATACG. The genes are TRBV6-2 or TRBV6-3 and TRBJ2-3, with 8 positions matching TRBD2. Sequencing ends 3 residues short of the CDR3 end; the germline J gene provides the rest. The V segment lost 8 bases and the J segment 3 bases; nucleotides outside the gene matches: 10. This CDR3 region has 15 residues. Per the germline V gene, CDR1 is MNHEY and CDR2 is SVGEGT.

This clone was detected many times. CDR3 sequence reads: CASSLMTNQETQYF. CDR3 DNA, as far as it was read: TGTGCCAGCAGCTTGATGACTAACCAAGAGACC. The V call is TRBV5-4, the J call TRBJ2-5; TRBD2 is a possible D gene (5 bases). The DNA ends 3 residues before the CDR3 does, and the rest of the CDR3 is filled in from the germline J gene. V shed 1 base and J shed 0 bases, with 7 bases lying between them. The CDR3 extends over 14 amino acids. CDR1 is SGHNT and CDR2 is YYREEE in the germline V gene (reference sequence).

This clone was seen at least ten times. Coverage ceases 3 residues before the CDR3 finishes, and the germline J gene fills in the end. The gene calls are TRBV7-2 and TRBJ2-1; D possibly corresponds to TRBD2 (5 bases). Germline loops: CDR1 SGHTA, CDR2 FQGNSA. With 7 bases removed from V and 4 bases from J, the gap between germline ends came to 17 bases. The CDR3 is 15 amino acids. The CDR3 DNA, read in part, is TGTGCCAGCACCCCGGGCAGCGGACCTTACAATGAG. It specifies CASTPGSGPYNE. The whole CDR3 is CASTPGSGPYNEQFF.

The table lists this clone with many counts. The read comes to an end 3 residues before the CDR3 does, leaving the germline J gene to fill in the end. This chain uses TRBV12-3 or TRBV12-4 with TRBJ2-7; 12 positions agree with TRBD2. J was trimmed by 6 bases and V by 6 bases; bases with no gene match: 9. This CDR3 spans 15 amino acids. CDR3 protein: CASSRSSGGALEQYF. Incomplete CDR3 DNA: TGTGCCAGCAGCCGTTCTAGCGGGGGGGCCCTCGAG.

This clone was found many times. CDR3: CSVAGRGETQYF. The sequenced part of the CDR3 DNA is TGCAGCGTCGCCGGCCGCGGAGAGACC. This sequence joins TRBV29-1 and TRBJ2-5, with D uncertain. The sequence runs out 3 residues before the end of the CDR3; the remainder is reconstructed from the germline J gene. V gave up 6 bases and J gave up 4 bases, with 12 bases separating them. CDR1 is SQVTM, CDR2 ANQGSEA, per germline. The CDR3 loop spans 12 amino acids.

This clone was recorded at least ten times. Read coverage stops 3 residues before the CDR3 terminus; the germline J gene supplies the remainder. This chain joins TRBV19 and TRBJ1-5; D is possibly TRBD1 (6 bases). Germline CDR1 and CDR2: LNHDA and SQIVND (reference sequence). The CDR3 is made up of 18 amino acids. Trimming took 7 bases from V and 0 from J, leaving 22 bases between them. The CDR3 loop is CASTLRGTTPYSNQPQHF. The sequenced part of the CDR3 DNA is TGTGCCAGTACCCTAAGGGGGACCACCCCTTATAGCAATCAGCCC.

This clone was seen many times. From the germline J gene comes the end of the CDR3, since the read stops 3 residues before it. The chain has TRBV7-9 and TRBJ1-2; D perhaps matches TRBD1 (6 bases). V lost 4 bases, J lost 2 bases, and 11 bases lay in between. The CDR3 sequence is 14 residues long. The germline gives CDR1 SEHNR, CDR2 FQNEAQ (reference sequence). The CDR3 sequence: CASSSTGENYGYTF. Incomplete CDR3 DNA: TGTGCCAGCAGCTCGACAGGCGAGAACTATGGC. Full variable domain (rest looked up from reference TRBV7-9 and TRBJ1-2): DTGVSQNPRHKITKRGQNVTFRCDPISEHNRLYWYRQTLGQGPEFLTYFQNEAQLEKSRLLSDRFSAERPKGSFSTLEIQRTEQGDSAMYLCASSSTGENYGYTFGSGTRLTVV.